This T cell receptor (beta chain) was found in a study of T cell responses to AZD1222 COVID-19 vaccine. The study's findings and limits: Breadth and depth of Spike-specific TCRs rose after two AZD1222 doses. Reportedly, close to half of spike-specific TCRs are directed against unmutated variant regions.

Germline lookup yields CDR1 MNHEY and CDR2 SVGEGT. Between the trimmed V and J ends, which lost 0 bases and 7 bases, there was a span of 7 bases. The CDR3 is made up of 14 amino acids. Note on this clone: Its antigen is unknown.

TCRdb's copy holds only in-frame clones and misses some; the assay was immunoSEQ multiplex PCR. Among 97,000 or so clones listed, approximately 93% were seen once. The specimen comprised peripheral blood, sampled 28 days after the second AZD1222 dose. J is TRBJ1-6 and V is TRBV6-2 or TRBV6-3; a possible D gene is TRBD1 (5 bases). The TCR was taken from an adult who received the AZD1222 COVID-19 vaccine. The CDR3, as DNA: TGTGCCAGCAGTTACTCGGGGACCAATTCACCCCTCCACTTT. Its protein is CASSYSGTNSPLHF.